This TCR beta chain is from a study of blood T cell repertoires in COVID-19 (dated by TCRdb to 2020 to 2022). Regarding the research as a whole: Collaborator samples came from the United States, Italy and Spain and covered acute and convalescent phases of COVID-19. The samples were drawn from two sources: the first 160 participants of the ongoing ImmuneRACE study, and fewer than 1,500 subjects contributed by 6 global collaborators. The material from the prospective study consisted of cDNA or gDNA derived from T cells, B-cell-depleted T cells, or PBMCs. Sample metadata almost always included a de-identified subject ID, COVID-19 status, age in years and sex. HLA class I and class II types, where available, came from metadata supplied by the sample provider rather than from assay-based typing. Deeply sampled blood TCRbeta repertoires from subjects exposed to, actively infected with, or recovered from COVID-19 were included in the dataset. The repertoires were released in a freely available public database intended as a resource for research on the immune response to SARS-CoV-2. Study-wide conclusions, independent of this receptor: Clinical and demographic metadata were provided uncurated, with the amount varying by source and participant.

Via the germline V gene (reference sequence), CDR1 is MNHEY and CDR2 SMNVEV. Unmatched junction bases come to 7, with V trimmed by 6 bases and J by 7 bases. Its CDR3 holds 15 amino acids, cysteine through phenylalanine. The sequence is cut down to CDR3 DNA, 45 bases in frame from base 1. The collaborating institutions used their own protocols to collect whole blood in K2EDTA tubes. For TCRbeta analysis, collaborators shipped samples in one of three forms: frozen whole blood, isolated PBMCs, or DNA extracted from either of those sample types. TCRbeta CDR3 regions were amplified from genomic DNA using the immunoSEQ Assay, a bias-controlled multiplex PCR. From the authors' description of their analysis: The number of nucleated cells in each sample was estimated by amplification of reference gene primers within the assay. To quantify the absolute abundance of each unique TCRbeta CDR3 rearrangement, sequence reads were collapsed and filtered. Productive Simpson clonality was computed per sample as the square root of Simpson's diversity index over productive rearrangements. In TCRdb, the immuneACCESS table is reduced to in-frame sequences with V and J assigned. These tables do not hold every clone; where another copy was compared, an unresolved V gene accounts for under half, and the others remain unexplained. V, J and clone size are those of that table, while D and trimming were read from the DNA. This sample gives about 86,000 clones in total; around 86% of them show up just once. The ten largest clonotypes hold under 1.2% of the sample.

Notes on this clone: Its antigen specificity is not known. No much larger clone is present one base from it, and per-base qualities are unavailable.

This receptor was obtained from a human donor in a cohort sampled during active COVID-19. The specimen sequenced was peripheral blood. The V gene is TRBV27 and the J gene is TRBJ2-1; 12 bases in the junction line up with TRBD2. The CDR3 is CASRDLAGGPNEQFF. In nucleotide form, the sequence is TGTGCCAGCAGGGACCTAGCGGGAGGGCCTAATGAGCAGTTCTTC.